A selection of T cell receptor beta chains follows, all from one sample in a study of blood T cell repertoires in COVID-19. Libraries were prepared by immunoSEQ multiplex PCR; TCRdb keeps only in-frame clonotypes and omits some of them. The sample holds roughly 63,000 clones, 89% seen once. Sequencing was performed on peripheral blood. These receptors originate from a middle-aged man with active COVID-19. Each CDR3 is given with its conserved first and last residue.

TRBV2	13	TRBJ1-1	CARGQSQNTEAFF
TRBV5-4	15	TRBJ2-2	CASSLMGPDTGELFF
TRBV19	14	TRBJ1-2	CASATHRDNYGYTF
TRBV3-1/TRBV3-2	15	TRBJ2-4	CASSPTEIASDIQYF
TRBV5-6	16	TRBJ2-3	CASSLGSGLAGDTQYF
TRBV5-1	15	TRBJ2-5	CASSFLGAEQETQYF
TRBV4-3	15	TRBJ1-2	CASSQDRAPNYGYTF
TRBV5-4	13	TRBJ1-2	CASSLDRVDGYTF
TRBV5-5	15	TRBJ1-2	CASSLLDTPNYGYTF
TRBV7-2	15	TRBJ2-7	CASSFRTSATYEQYF
TRBV11-2	13	TRBJ1-6	CASSSVVDSPLHF
TRBV10-2	16	TRBJ2-2	CASSDLYRGTGGELFF
TRBV6-5	15	TRBJ1-4	CASSYRGGRYEKLFF
TRBV29-1	11	TRBJ1-1	CSGVKNTEAFF
TRBV19	17	TRBJ1-2	CASTPHRPGSGVDGYTF
TRBV20-1	13	TRBJ2-7	CSASDPAAREQYF
TRBV19	13	TRBJ2-2	CASTPRDTGELFF
TRBV9	18	TRBJ2-7	CASSVRGLAERIPYEQYF
TRBV6-1	12	TRBJ2-7	CASSQRGYEQYF
TRBV5-4	15	TRBJ1-1	CASSSDRGWNTEAFF
TRBV7-9	16	TRBJ2-2	CASSPLGGGVTGELFF
TRBV7-9	17	TRBJ1-3	CASSTRESLRSGNTIYF
TRBV15	16	TRBJ2-1	CATSRPQGLALDEQFF
TRBV2	15	TRBJ2-7	CASSPGTGLSNEQYF
TRBV19	17	TRBJ1-2	CASSDSGTGEANYGYTF
TRBV2	13	TRBJ1-1	CASRAGVRTEAFF
TRBV9	14	TRBJ2-1	CASSVAPGYNEQFF
TRBV3-1/TRBV3-2	15	TRBJ2-2	CASSPRGPNTGELFF
TRBV29-1	14	TRBJ2-1	CSAHGRETYNEQFF
TRBV10-1	17	TRBJ2-3	CASSESTRLAGMDTQYF
TRBV3-1/TRBV3-2	16	TRBJ2-3	CASSQGTSGGVDTQYF
TRBV19	13	TRBJ1-5	CASSGQYNQPQHF
TRBV6-5	16	TRBJ1-1	CASSYFATGMNTEAFF
TRBV23-1	14	TRBJ2-7	CASSQGQSLDEQYF
TRBV18	14	TRBJ1-5	CASSPTGGIQPQHF
TRBV3-1/TRBV3-2	13	TRBJ2-3	CATQRGYADTQYF
TRBV2	13	TRBJ1-5	CASSESGWQPQHF
TRBV4-1	16	TRBJ2-5	CASSQDKGAGGETQYF
TRBV5-1	15	TRBJ1-1	CASSLAGGGNTEAFF
TRBV3-1/TRBV3-2	13	TRBJ1-3	CASSPNRENTIYF
TRBV6-6	13	TRBJ2-1	CASSYGAGNEQFF
TRBV13	16	TRBJ1-2	CASSRIGTGGFYGYTF
TRBV4-1	15	TRBJ2-5	CASSQANRDQETQYF
TRBV4-1	15	TRBJ2-7	CASSQSTLTPREQYF
TRBV6-5	15	TRBJ2-3	CAIFSRAGGPDTQYF
TRBV30	16	TRBJ2-3	CAWSRRGSGGADTQYF
TRBV5-5	16	TRBJ2-2	CASSQINRGDTGELFF
TRBV19	15	TRBJ1-3	CASSIRGRGGNTIYF
TRBV2	15	TRBJ2-1	CASRTGTSSYNEQFF
TRBV5-5	19	TRBJ2-3	CASSLYPSGDRLLTDTQYF
TRBV27	14	TRBJ2-7	CASTAHSGAYEQYF
TRBV18	13	TRBJ2-7	CASSPPEGYEQYF
TRBV6-1	15	TRBJ2-3	CASSEAAPPGDTQYF
TRBV27	19	TRBJ1-5	CASSLRRHLGQGNPQPQHF
TRBV5-1	13	TRBJ2-1	CASSLEVYNEQFF
TRBV27	18	TRBJ2-2	CASSFSRPSRGDTGELFF